What follows are 11 T cell receptor beta chains derived from one specimen sequenced in a study of blood T cells in healthy people across ages. A second about 7 to 11 cycle PCR used barcoded and J-beta primers. One entry per CDR3 protein results from TCRdb running MiXCR on the 5' RACE reads. The table lists some 860,000 distinct CDR3 sequences, roughly 56% of them singletons. What was sequenced was blood. These receptors were taken from a man aged 35 to 55 in good health.

The rearrangement uses TRBV5-1 and TRBJ2-3; the match to TRBD2 covers 9 bases. This CDR3 has 16 residues. Trimming at V came to 4 bases and at J to 7 bases, leaving 13 bases not matched to a gene. Germline CDR1 SGHRS, CDR2 YFSETQ. CDR3 DNA: TGCGCCAGCAGCCCCCTACTAGCGGGCGGGAAGCATACGCAGTATTTT. This encodes CASSPLLAGGKHTQYF. Full variable domain (remainder filled in from reference TRBV5-1 and TRBJ2-3): KAGVTQTPRYLIKTRGQQVTLSCSPISGHRSVSWYQQTPGQGLQFLFEYFSETQRNKGNFPGRFSGRQFSNSRSEMNVSTLELGDSALYLCASSPLLAGGKHTQYFGPGTRLTVL.

In its sample, this clonotype was seen many times. The V call is TRBV7-2, the J call TRBJ2-7; 11 bases map to TRBD2. This CDR3 region has 16 residues. V was pared by 5 bases and J by 2 bases, with 8 bases of the junction left unmatched. Per the germline V gene, CDR1 is SGHTA and CDR2 is FQGNSA. The CDR3, as DNA: TGTGCCAGCAGCCTTCTAGCGGGAGGTCAGACCTACGAGCAGTACTTC. Amino acids: CASSLLAGGQTYEQYF.

The chain is built from TRBV20-1 and TRBJ2-6, with D uncertain. The CDR3 totals 14 residues. CDR1 and CDR2 from the germline V gene are DFQATT and SNEGSKA (reference sequence). Trimming removed 5 bases from V and 4 bases from J, with 12 bases in between. CDR3 loop: CSAAKGAGANVLTF. The DNA for the CDR3 is TGCAGTGCTGCAAAGGGCGCGGGGGCCAACGTCCTGACTTTC.

The chain joins TRBV15 to TRBJ2-7; D remains ambiguous. The CDR3 has 17 amino acids. V was trimmed by 0 bases and J by 3 bases, leaving 18 bases between them. Germline CDR1 LNHNV, CDR2 YYDKDF (reference sequence). This chain's CDR3 is CATSRDFGQRTNYEQYF. For the CDR3, the DNA is TGTGCCACCAGCAGAGACTTTGGGCAGAGAACAAACTACGAGCAGTACTTC.

The chain links TRBV7-2 to TRBJ2-1, with TRBD2 matching over 10 bases. The CDR3 sequence is 14 residues long. The V and J ends lost 3 bases and 15 bases, in that order; junction bases with no gene match: 11. Germline assignment: CDR1 SGHTA and CDR2 FQGNSA. The CDR3 bases are TGTGCCAGCAGCTTCCGGGGGACTAGCGAGTTTACGTTCTTC. It encodes CASSFRGTSEFTFF. Combining the CDR3 with reference TRBV7-2 and TRBJ2-1 gives the whole variable domain GAGVSQSPSNKVTEKGKDVELRCDPISGHTALYWYRQSLGQGLEFLIYFQGNSAPDKSGLPSDRFSAERTGGSVSTLTIQRTQQEDSAVYLCASSFRGTSEFTFFGPGTRLTVL.

The V and J genes are TRBV28 and TRBJ2-1; 9 positions agree with TRBD1. The CDR3 runs 16 residues. Germline V gene data show CDR1 as MDHEN and CDR2 as SYDVKM. The V segment lost 2 bases and the J segment 2 bases; nucleotides outside the gene matches: 4. The CDR3 nucleotides are TGTGCCAGCAGTTTAGAGGACAGGGGCCCCTACAATGAGCAGTTCTTC. It yields the protein CASSLEDRGPYNEQFF.

This clonotype was observed once. The chain has TRBV18 and TRBJ1-6; D not certain. The CDR3 length is 15 residues. The germline V and J ends were trimmed by 5 bases and 3 bases, with 11 bases remaining between them. From germline, CDR1 is KGHSH and CDR2 LQKENI. The CDR3 reads CASSSDGSYNSPLHF. The CDR3 DNA reads as TGTGCCAGCTCATCCGACGGGAGCTATAATTCACCCCTCCACTTT.

The chain couples TRBV27 to TRBJ2-1; D is undetermined. This CDR3 has 16 amino acids. CDR1 is MNHEY, CDR2 SMNVEV, per germline (reference sequence). The V end was cut by 4 bases, the J end by 12 bases, with 25 bases between. CDR3 DNA sequence: TGTGCCAGCAGTTCCTTAGATTCGGGTTCATATCATGGGCAGTTCTTC. This codes for CASSSLDSGSYHGQFF.

The V and J genes are TRBV28 and TRBJ2-7; D remains ambiguous. The CDR3 runs to 13 residues. Between the trimmed V and J ends, which lost 5 bases and 4 bases, there was a span of 12 bases. CDR1 and CDR2 from the germline V gene are MDHEN and SYDVKM. Written as DNA, the CDR3 is TGTGCCAGCAGTCCCCGAATTACGTACGAGCAGTACTTC. The encoded protein is CASSPRITYEQYF.

The rearrangement links TRBV5-6 to TRBJ2-7; 8 nucleotides match TRBD2. The V gene end was trimmed by 2 bases and the J gene end by 5 bases; junction bases not matched to a gene: 6. CDR1 and CDR2 from the germline V gene are SGHDT and YYEEEE. The CDR3 covers 14 residues. CDR3 coding DNA: TGTGCCAGCAGCTTTCGGGGGGGAGTTAACGAGCAGTACTTC. This translates into CASSFRGGVNEQYF.

J is TRBJ1-2 and V is TRBV5-1; D possibly corresponds to TRBD1 (5 bases). The germline V gene has CDR1 SGHRS and CDR2 YFSETQ. The CDR3 contains 17 residues. Trimming cost V 0 bases and J 0 bases, with 15 bases left between them. The CDR3 DNA reads as TGCGCCAGCAGCTTGGGGGCAAGGGGAGTTTCTAACTATGGCTACACCTTC. Its protein product is CASSLGARGVSNYGYTF.